These T cell receptor beta chains were read from a single sample in a study of metastatic and nonmetastatic thyroid tumors. From the PCR reads, TCRdb re-called clones with MiXCR. The sample yields about 16,000 clones, under 35% seen once. Sequencing was performed on blood. The receptor set was obtained from a female donor with papillary thyroid cancer or a benign thyroid nodule (not recorded which). Some clones in this sample may be carry-over from other donors' samples. Both conserved end residues are part of each CDR3. A D gene is named only where the DNA matches it firmly. Only some rows state a clone size, as once, few, many or a class for expanded clones.

clone_size j_call d_call v_call cdr3_nt cdr3_aa
medium-sized TRBJ2-1 . TRBV12-3/TRBV12-4 TGTGCCAGCAGCCTCGTTGGGGGGCTGGTTGAGCAGTTCTTC CASSLVGGLVEQFF
. TRBJ1-2 . TRBV6-1 TGTGCCAGCAGTCCAGGGAGGGGCGGCTATGGCTACACCTTC CASSPGRGGYGYTF
medium-sized TRBJ2-7 TRBD1 TRBV7-9 TGTGCCAGCAGATCGGACAGGGGGAGTTACGAGCAGTACTTC CASRSDRGSYEQYF
many TRBJ2-5 . TRBV3-1 TGTGCCAGCAGCCAAGATCCGGGAGCAGTCCAAGAGACCCAGTACTTC CASSQDPGAVQETQYF
many TRBJ2-5 TRBD2 TRBV9 TGTGCCAGCAGCGTAGGTGCGGGGGGAGAGACCCAGTACTTC CASSVGAGGETQYF
medium-sized TRBJ2-3 TRBD2 TRBV6-6 TGTGCCAAAAACCCGGGACTAGCGGGGGAGGGCACAGATACGCAGTATTTT CAKNPGLAGEGTDTQYF
many TRBJ1-4 . TRBV6-1 TGTGCCAGCAGTGTGAAAAGGGGGGTTTCTGAAAAACTGTTTTTT CASSVKRGVSEKLFF
few TRBJ1-5 . TRBV6-1 TGTGCCAGCAGTGAAGAGGGGGACGGTTCATTACCCCAGCATTTT CASSEEGDGSLPQHF
few TRBJ2-5 . TRBV2 TGTGCCAGCATTATTAACCCGGCCCCGGGAGAGACCCAGTACTTC CASIINPAPGETQYF
. TRBJ1-2 TRBD1 TRBV7-2 TGTGCCAGCAGCTTAGAACAGGGGGGCGGTGGCTACACCTTC CASSLEQGGGGYTF
. TRBJ1-6 . TRBV6-4 TGTGCCAGCAGGGGGCCGCGCAGCTCCTATAATTCACCCCTCCACTTT CASRGPRSSYNSPLHF
medium-sized TRBJ2-7 . TRBV12-3/TRBV12-4 TGTGCCAGCAGCCCTCGGGGGCCTGAGCAGTACTTC CASSPRGPEQYF
many TRBJ2-7 TRBD1 TRBV7-9 TGTGCCAGCAGCTTAGGGGGACAGGGTTTCGAGCAGTACTTC CASSLGGQGFEQYF
many TRBJ1-5 TRBD1 TRBV9 TGTGCCAGCAGCGCCCCCGGGGGACAGCGCCGATATAGCAATCAGCCCCAGCATTTT CASSAPGGQRRYSNQPQHF
. TRBJ2-1 . TRBV5-1 TGCGCCAGCATCTTAGGACAGAGCGGGTCCGGAGGTGAGCAGTTCTTC CASILGQSGSGGEQFF
. TRBJ2-2 . TRBV6-4 TGTGCCAGCAGTGACTTGGGAGGCGGCGGCACCGGGGTGCTGTTTTTT CASSDLGGGGTGVLFF
. TRBJ2-7 . TRBV20-1 TGCAGTGCTAGAGATCTACGCCAGTCATCCCGTTACTACGAGCAGTACTTC CSARDLRQSSRYYEQYF
. TRBJ2-7 . TRBV5-4 TGTGCCAGCAGTCGGGGAGTAGTCAAACCCTACGAGCAGTACTTC CASSRGVVKPYEQYF
medium-sized TRBJ2-7 TRBD1 TRBV7-8 TGTGCCAGCAGTCTTTCCTCCGGGACAGGGGCATACGAGCAGTACTTC CASSLSSGTGAYEQYF
. TRBJ2-1 TRBD2 TRBV11-1 TGTGCCAGCAGCTTAGGGCGGGAGGGCCTTATTGAGCAGTTCTTC CASSLGREGLIEQFF
. TRBJ2-7 TRBD2 TRBV20-1 TGCAGTGCTAGTAGCGGGAGGGCGATGGAGCAGTACTTC CSASSGRAMEQYF
many TRBJ1-2 . TRBV9 TGTGCCAGCAGCGTAGAAGCAGCCTATGGCTACACCTTC CASSVEAAYGYTF
few TRBJ2-3 . TRBV6-2/TRBV6-3 TGTGCCAGCAGCCGACACGGGAGATACACAGATACGCAGTATTTT CASSRHGRYTDTQYF
. TRBJ1-4 . TRBV6-9 TGTGCCAGCAGTTGGTTGGGGGGGGAAAAACTGTTTTTT CASSWLGGEKLFF
many TRBJ2-5 . TRBV6-6 TGTGCCAGCAGTTCCGCGAGGGGAACAGTCCGGCAAGAGACCCAGTACTTC CASSSARGTVRQETQYF
few TRBJ1-4 . TRBV12-3/TRBV12-4 TGTGCCAGCACCTCTGACAACGGTGCGGTGAAGCTGTTTTTT CASTSDNGAVKLFF
medium-sized TRBJ1-1 . TRBV2 TGTGCCAGCAGTCGAAGGGGTGAGGACACTGAAGCTTTCTTT CASSRRGEDTEAFF
few TRBJ1-1 TRBD1 TRBV12-3/TRBV12-4 TGTGCCAGCTCCCCCGGAGGGACAGGGACCACTGAAGCTTTCTTT CASSPGGTGTTEAFF
few TRBJ2-7 . TRBV28 TGTGCCAGCAGTAGAGCTTCGGGCTACGAGCAGTACTTC CASSRASGYEQYF
medium-sized TRBJ2-7 . TRBV28 TGTGCCAGCAGCCGGATCGTGGGGTCCTACGAGCAGTACTTC CASSRIVGSYEQYF
few TRBJ2-1 . TRBV15 TGTGCCACCAGCAGATACCTGTCCCCGACTATCCCCCAGTTCTTC CATSRYLSPTIPQFF
many TRBJ2-3 . TRBV7-9 TGTGCCACTGGGACCTCGGTGACACCATCCCAGTATTTT CATGTSVTPSQYF
. TRBJ2-1 . TRBV4-2 TGTGCAAGCAGCCCGAACGGGGCAATGAATCCCTGGACTTACAATGAGCAGTTCTTC CASSPNGAMNPWTYNEQFF
. TRBJ2-2 . TRBV4-3 TGCGCCAGCAGCCAAGATCCTGCGGGGTCGAACACCGGGGAGCTGTTTTTT CASSQDPAGSNTGELFF
. TRBJ1-5 . TRBV6-5 TGTGCCAGCAGTTACACCCATAGCAATCAGCCCCAGCATTTT CASSYTHSNQPQHF
. TRBJ1-5 . TRBV28 TGTGCCAGCAGGGTACGACGGGGAGGAAAGCCCCAGCATTTT CASRVRRGGKPQHF
few TRBJ1-4 . TRBV19 TGTGCCAGTAGTAGGGGGCACAGGGAAAAACTGTTTTTT CASSRGHREKLFF
. TRBJ2-7 . TRBV16 TGTGCCAGCAGCCTATCCGGGACTTCCACCTACGAGCAGTACTTC CASSLSGTSTYEQYF
few TRBJ2-7 TRBD2 TRBV7-2 TGTGCCAGCAGACATCCGGGACTAGCACACGAGCAGTACTTC CASRHPGLAHEQYF
medium-sized TRBJ2-2 . TRBV2 TGTGCCAGCAAAGGACAGAACACCGGGGAGCTGTTTTTT CASKGQNTGELFF
few TRBJ2-2 TRBD1 TRBV28 TGTGCCAGCAGTTTAATGGGGACAGAGAACACCGGGGAGCTGTTTTTT CASSLMGTENTGELFF
. TRBJ2-2 . TRBV30 TGTGCCTGGAGTAGGGACGGGGAGGCCGGGGAGCTGTTTTTT CAWSRDGEAGELFF
. TRBJ2-3 . TRBV20-1 TGCAGTGCTATGCGAGGACTGAACACAGATACGCAGTATTTT CSAMRGLNTDTQYF
few TRBJ1-2 . TRBV19 TGTGCCAGTACCCCCGTAGAGAACTATGGCTACACCTTC CASTPVENYGYTF
. TRBJ2-5 . TRBV20-1 TGCAGTGCGAGAGATCTCGGCGGGGAGACCCAGTACTTC CSARDLGGETQYF
. TRBJ2-5 TRBD1 TRBV5-1 TGCGCCAGCAGCTTCGGACAGGCCCGCCAAGAGACCCAGTACTTC CASSFGQARQETQYF
. TRBJ2-3 TRBD1 TRBV11-2 TGTGCCAGCAGCGAAGGGACAGGGGGCCATACGCAGTATTTT CASSEGTGGHTQYF
. TRBJ2-2 . TRBV9 TGTGCCAGCAGCGGGAGCGGTGTGTTTACCGGGGAGCTGTTTTTT CASSGSGVFTGELFF